A selection of T cell receptor beta chains follows, all from one sample in a study of cytomegalovirus exposure and HLA in healthy donors. Clones were sequenced by immunoSEQ multiplex PCR, and TCRdb holds only the in-frame ones, with some missing. The repertoire has around 130,000 clones, about 80% of them found once; the top ten carry 0.95% to 1.5%. Specimen: PBMCs. These receptors all stem from a man between 50 and 59 years old in good health and CMV-seronegative. Each CDR3 is given with its conserved first and last residue. The order of the fields is V gene, CDR3 length, clone size, J gene, D gene, CDR3 protein, CDR3 DNA. The D gene is left open where the match is weak. Only some rows state a clone size, as once, few, many or a class for expanded clones.

v_call: TRBV28
cdr3_length: 17
clone_size: NA
j_call: TRBJ1-3
d_call: NA
cdr3_aa: CASSLRAGASSGNTIYF
cdr3_nt: TGTGCCAGCAGTTTACGCGCAGGGGCAAGCTCTGGAAACACCATATATTTT

v_call: TRBV27
cdr3_length: 13
clone_size: NA
j_call: TRBJ2-1
d_call: TRBD2
cdr3_aa: CASSGTSGDEQFF
cdr3_nt: TGTGCCAGCAGTGGGACTAGCGGGGATGAGCAGTTCTTC

v_call: TRBV7-8
cdr3_length: 15
clone_size: NA
j_call: TRBJ2-1
d_call: NA
cdr3_aa: CASSLTGMTNNEQFF
cdr3_nt: TGTGCCAGCAGCTTAACGGGAATGACGAACAATGAGCAGTTCTTC

v_call: TRBV10-2
cdr3_length: 13
clone_size: once
j_call: TRBJ2-7
d_call: TRBD2
cdr3_aa: CASSPQLAGARYF
cdr3_nt: TGCGCCAGCAGTCCTCAACTAGCGGGAGCGCGGTACTTC

v_call: TRBV6-1
cdr3_length: 15
clone_size: NA
j_call: TRBJ1-5
d_call: TRBD1
cdr3_aa: CASSMDRGAGQPQHF
cdr3_nt: TGTGCCAGCAGTATGGACAGGGGCGCGGGTCAGCCCCAGCATTTT

v_call: TRBV5-1
cdr3_length: 15
clone_size: NA
j_call: TRBJ2-7
d_call: TRBD2
cdr3_aa: CASTPTSGSTYEQYF
cdr3_nt: TGCGCCAGCACCCCGACTAGCGGGAGTACCTACGAGCAGTACTTC

v_call: TRBV5-6
cdr3_length: 18
clone_size: NA
j_call: TRBJ2-7
d_call: TRBD2
cdr3_aa: CASSLTFPRTSGTREQYF
cdr3_nt: TGTGCCAGCAGCTTGACCTTTCCGAGGACTAGCGGGACGCGCGAGCAGTACTTC

v_call: TRBV28
cdr3_length: 14
clone_size: NA
j_call: TRBJ2-5
d_call: NA
cdr3_aa: CAHSSGLPPETQYF
cdr3_nt: TGTGCGCATTCTAGTGGCCTCCCCCCAGAGACCCAGTACTTC

v_call: TRBV5-1
cdr3_length: 16
clone_size: NA
j_call: TRBJ2-1
d_call: TRBD2
cdr3_aa: CASSLDTAGGGNEQFF
cdr3_nt: TGCGCCAGCAGCTTGGATACGGCGGGAGGGGGCAATGAGCAGTTCTTC

v_call: TRBV30
cdr3_length: 13
clone_size: few
j_call: TRBJ2-7
d_call: NA
cdr3_aa: CAWGGGQSYEQYF
cdr3_nt: TGTGCCTGGGGTGGGGGACAATCCTACGAGCAGTACTTC

v_call: TRBV27
cdr3_length: 15
clone_size: NA
j_call: TRBJ2-1
d_call: NA
cdr3_aa: CASSFLSGRDNEQFF
cdr3_nt: TGTGCCAGCAGTTTTCTCTCTGGGCGCGACAATGAGCAGTTCTTC

v_call: TRBV30
cdr3_length: 14
clone_size: NA
j_call: TRBJ2-3
d_call: TRBD2
cdr3_aa: CAWITSGRTDTQYF
cdr3_nt: TGTGCCTGGATTACTAGCGGGAGGACAGATACGCAGTATTTT

v_call: TRBV5-4
cdr3_length: 14
clone_size: few
j_call: TRBJ1-5
d_call: TRBD1
cdr3_aa: CASSRQGGNQPQHF
cdr3_nt: TGTGCCAGCAGCCGACAGGGAGGCAATCAGCCCCAGCATTTT

v_call: TRBV27
cdr3_length: 13
clone_size: NA
j_call: TRBJ2-7
d_call: TRBD1
cdr3_aa: CASSLQGANEQYF
cdr3_nt: TGTGCCAGCAGCCTACAGGGGGCGAACGAGCAGTACTTC

v_call: TRBV10-3
cdr3_length: 13
clone_size: NA
j_call: TRBJ2-7
d_call: NA
cdr3_aa: CAIKGEGTYEQYF
cdr3_nt: TGTGCCATCAAAGGAGAGGGCACCTACGAGCAGTACTTC

v_call: TRBV6-6
cdr3_length: 14
clone_size: NA
j_call: TRBJ2-1
d_call: NA
cdr3_aa: CASSYSNSYNEQFF
cdr3_nt: TGTGCCAGCAGTTACTCGAATAGTTACAATGAGCAGTTCTTC

v_call: TRBV5-1
cdr3_length: 14
clone_size: NA
j_call: TRBJ2-3
d_call: NA
cdr3_aa: CASSLGTVTDTQYF
cdr3_nt: TGCGCCAGCAGCTTGGGAACAGTCACAGATACGCAGTATTTT

v_call: TRBV14
cdr3_length: 14
clone_size: NA
j_call: TRBJ2-1
d_call: NA
cdr3_aa: CASSQDSVLGRQFF
cdr3_nt: TGTGCCAGCAGCCAAGATAGTGTTCTCGGGAGGCAGTTCTTC

v_call: TRBV9
cdr3_length: 18
clone_size: NA
j_call: TRBJ2-3
d_call: TRBD2
cdr3_aa: CASSVGLAGGRSTDTQYF
cdr3_nt: TGTGCCAGCAGCGTAGGTCTAGCGGGAGGTCGAAGCACAGATACGCAGTATTTT

v_call: TRBV29-1
cdr3_length: 12
clone_size: NA
j_call: TRBJ2-7
d_call: TRBD1
cdr3_aa: CSVQGASYEQYF
cdr3_nt: TGCAGCGTCCAGGGGGCCTCCTACGAGCAGTACTTC

v_call: TRBV7-6
cdr3_length: 14
clone_size: few
j_call: TRBJ1-4
d_call: TRBD1
cdr3_aa: CASSRQGGNEKLFF
cdr3_nt: TGTGCCAGCAGCCGACAGGGGGGAAATGAAAAACTGTTTTTT

v_call: TRBV27
cdr3_length: 13
clone_size: NA
j_call: TRBJ2-3
d_call: NA
cdr3_aa: CASKRTDRDTQYF
cdr3_nt: TGTGCCAGCAAAAGAACAGACAGAGATACGCAGTATTTT

v_call: TRBV19
cdr3_length: 15
clone_size: NA
j_call: TRBJ1-5
d_call: TRBD1
cdr3_aa: CASSKQGKGNQPQHF
cdr3_nt: TGTGCCAGTAGCAAACAGGGGAAGGGCAATCAGCCCCAGCATTTT

v_call: TRBV10-3
cdr3_length: 17
clone_size: few
j_call: TRBJ2-7
d_call: TRBD2
cdr3_aa: CAISERGTTSGKYEQYF
cdr3_nt: TGTGCCATCAGTGAAAGGGGAACGACTAGCGGGAAATACGAGCAGTACTTC

v_call: TRBV10-1
cdr3_length: 15
clone_size: NA
j_call: TRBJ2-1
d_call: NA
cdr3_aa: CASSERPTGYNEQFF
cdr3_nt: TGCGCCAGCAGTGAAAGGCCCACGGGGTACAATGAGCAGTTCTTC

v_call: TRBV9
cdr3_length: 15
clone_size: NA
j_call: TRBJ2-2
d_call: TRBD2
cdr3_aa: CAFHAGGLNTGELFF
cdr3_nt: TGTGCCTTCCACGCGGGGGGACTTAACACCGGGGAGCTGTTTTTT

v_call: TRBV28
cdr3_length: 16
clone_size: NA
j_call: TRBJ2-5
d_call: TRBD1
cdr3_aa: CASSSIFTGDQETQYF
cdr3_nt: TGTGCCAGCAGTTCTATCTTCACAGGGGACCAAGAGACCCAGTACTTC

v_call: TRBV6-5
cdr3_length: 15
clone_size: NA
j_call: TRBJ2-7
d_call: NA
cdr3_aa: CASSRPGLDVREQYF
cdr3_nt: TGTGCCAGCAGTCGTCCGGGACTGGACGTACGAGAGCAGTACTTC

v_call: TRBV9
cdr3_length: 19
clone_size: NA
j_call: TRBJ1-4
d_call: TRBD1
cdr3_aa: CASSVGGQSTTATNEKLFF
cdr3_nt: TGTGCCAGCAGCGTAGGGGGACAGAGCACGACTGCAACTAATGAAAAACTGTTTTTT

v_call: TRBV5-1
cdr3_length: 16
clone_size: NA
j_call: TRBJ2-4
d_call: TRBD1
cdr3_aa: CASSLDPGQGKNIQYF
cdr3_nt: TGCGCCAGCAGCTTGGACCCCGGACAGGGAAAAAACATTCAGTACTTC

v_call: TRBV6-5
cdr3_length: 15
clone_size: few
j_call: TRBJ2-1
d_call: NA
cdr3_aa: CASSRPGLKGNEQFF
cdr3_nt: TGTGCCAGCAGTCGCCCGGGCCTAAAGGGGAATGAGCAGTTCTTC

v_call: TRBV20-1
cdr3_length: 10
clone_size: NA
j_call: TRBJ1-2
d_call: NA
cdr3_aa: CSARQVMDTF
cdr3_nt: TGCAGTGCTAGACAGGTCATGGACACCTTC

v_call: TRBV2
cdr3_length: 19
clone_size: NA
j_call: TRBJ2-2
d_call: NA
cdr3_aa: CASSDTPRAARENTGELFF
cdr3_nt: TGTGCCAGCAGTGATACCCCGAGGGCCGCGAGGGAGAACACCGGGGAGCTGTTTTTT

v_call: TRBV7-2
cdr3_length: 14
clone_size: NA
j_call: TRBJ2-3
d_call: NA
cdr3_aa: CASSLDTQAVTQYF
cdr3_nt: TGTGCCAGCAGCTTAGATACCCAAGCGGTTACGCAGTATTTT

v_call: TRBV5-8
cdr3_length: 15
clone_size: NA
j_call: TRBJ2-3
d_call: NA
cdr3_aa: CASSFASGGAHTQYF
cdr3_nt: TGTGCCAGCAGCTTCGCTAGTGGGGGGGCTCATACGCAGTATTTT

v_call: TRBV9
cdr3_length: 17
clone_size: NA
j_call: TRBJ2-3
d_call: NA
cdr3_aa: CASSARGDGSGTDTQYF
cdr3_nt: TGTGCCAGCAGCGCTCGAGGGGACGGGAGCGGCACAGATACGCAGTATTTT

v_call: TRBV28
cdr3_length: 14
clone_size: NA
j_call: TRBJ1-2
d_call: NA
cdr3_aa: CASSTLPGSIGYTF
cdr3_nt: TGTGCCAGCAGTACCTTACCCGGGAGCATCGGCTACACCTTC

v_call: TRBV7-2
cdr3_length: 16
clone_size: NA
j_call: TRBJ2-1
d_call: NA
cdr3_aa: CASSLVSPSPGNEQFF
cdr3_nt: TGTGCCAGCAGCTTAGTCTCACCTTCCCCGGGGAATGAGCAGTTCTTC

v_call: TRBV29-1
cdr3_length: 13
clone_size: NA
j_call: TRBJ1-1
d_call: TRBD1
cdr3_aa: CSVLRDRGHEAFF
cdr3_nt: TGCAGCGTTCTCCGGGACAGGGGGCATGAAGCTTTCTTT